A single sample is the source of the 7 T cell receptor beta chains below, sequenced in a study of blood T cells in healthy people across ages. Then a second PCR, running roughly 7 to 11 cycles, was carried out with a sample-barcoded 5' primer and a J-beta primer mix. From the 5' RACE reads, TCRdb called clonotypes with MiXCR, one entry per CDR3 protein. This sample has about 800,000 distinct CDR3 sequences, with 25% found just once. The same specimen was also included in a second study, on T cells of mothers and their children.

Sequenced material: blood. The receptors come from a boy between 10 and 17 years old in good health.

The sample holds a few counts of this clonotype. V and J are TRBV6-5 and TRBJ2-5, with 10 bases matching TRBD2. Judging by the DNA end, TRBJ2-1 fits better; the J call may be wrong. Germline-derived CDR1 and CDR2 are MNHEY and SVGAGI. The CDR3 consists of 14 residues. The chain's CDR3 is CASSRAGGGYEQFF. DNA for the CDR3: TGTGCCAGCAGTCGAGCGGGAGGGGGTTATGAGCAGTTCTTC.

J is TRBJ2-3 and V is TRBV6-6; TRBD2 matches 12 bases. CDR1 and CDR2 from the germline V gene are MNHNY and SVGAGI (reference sequence). J lost 3 bases, V lost 11 bases, and 6 bases had no gene match. The CDR3 is made up of 14 amino acids. CDR3 in DNA: TGTGCCGGAACTAGCGGGAGGCTGACAGATACGCAGTATTTT. As protein: CAGTSGRLTDTQYF.

This clonotype was seen a few times. The rearrangement joins TRBV29-1 to TRBJ1-6; 7 bases line up with TRBD1. Germline-derived CDR1 and CDR2 are SQVTM and ANQGSEA. The CDR3 runs to 12 residues. V lost 6 bases and J lost 7; bases outside the gene matches: 3. CDR3: CSVPGQNSPLHF. CDR3 bases: TGCAGCGTCCCGGGACAGAATTCACCCCTCCACTTT.

The J gene is TRBJ2-1, the V gene TRBV27, with 8 positions matching TRBD2. The CDR3 totals 15 residues. V shed 4 bases, J shed 6 bases, and the junction held 8 bases outside the gene matches. From germline, CDR1 is MNHEY and CDR2 SMNVEV (reference sequence). The CDR3 DNA sequence: TGTGCCAGCAGTTCCCCACAGAGCGGGAGCAATGAGCAGTTCTTC. This translates into CASSSPQSGSNEQFF.

The V call is TRBV27, the J call TRBJ1-2; D is ambiguous. Germline lookup yields CDR1 MNHEY and CDR2 SMNVEV (reference sequence). The CDR3 extends over 15 amino acids. V was trimmed by 3 bases and J by 0 bases, leaving 11 bases between them. The CDR3 is CASSFTITANYGYTF. Here the CDR3 DNA reads TGTGCCAGCAGTTTTACCATAACAGCTAACTATGGCTACACCTTC.

The chain links TRBV4-1 to TRBJ2-1; D uncertain. The length of the CDR3 is 16 residues. The germline gives CDR1 MGHRA, CDR2 YSYEKL. Trimming left V 0 bases short and J 0 bases short, with 9 bases between. The CDR3 DNA sequence: TGCGCCAGCAGCCAAGAGATGTCTTTCTCCTACAATGAGCAGTTCTTC. It is translated as CASSQEMSFSYNEQFF.

A remark on this clonotype: An end of the junction differs from the germline gene, which may be a read error. The chain is built from TRBV20-1 and TRBJ1-1, with D hard to call. In germline, CDR1 is DFQATT, CDR2 SNEGSKA (reference sequence). CDR3 length equals 13 residues. The CDR3 sequence is CRSRVLGNTEALF. The CDR3 DNA reads as TGCAGGTCAAGGGTCCTTGGGAACACTGAAGCTCTCTTT.